Following are 13 T cell receptor beta chains from one sample sequenced in a study of long-term antiretroviral therapy in people with HIV. Researchers report immunoSEQ v3.0 was run at survey level. Generated by immunoSEQ multiplex PCR, the TCRdb table keeps only in-frame clones and is missing some. The repertoire holds approximately 30,000 clones, with roughly 98% as singletons. The source was unsorted PBMCs, collected 7.6 years after starting antiretroviral therapy. These receptors all stem from a man under 40 with HIV.

V is TRBV12-5 and J is TRBJ2-3, with 10 bases identical to TRBD1. J was trimmed by 4 bases and V by 6 bases; bases with no gene match: 7. The CDR3 has 15 residues. Germline CDR1 reads LGHNT; CDR2 reads FRNRAP. The CDR3 DNA sequence: TGTGCTAGTGGACCCGGACAGGGGGTCGCAGATACGCAGTATTTT. The encoded protein is CASGPGQGVADTQYF.

The CDR3 is CASSEGPGEQYF. CDR3 coding DNA: TGTGCCAGCAGTGAGGGCCCTGGCGAGCAGTACTTC. V is TRBV6-5 and J is TRBJ2-7; TRBD2 is a possible D gene (5 bases). Germline-derived CDR1 and CDR2 are MNHEY and SVGAGI. There are 12 residues in the CDR3. V gave up 5 bases and J gave up 6 bases, with 11 bases separating them.

The V call is TRBV5-6, the J call TRBJ2-3; D assignment may be TRBD1 or TRBD2 (5 bases each). The CDR3 is 15 residues long. CDR1 is SGHDT and CDR2 is YYEEEE in the germline V gene. Trimming removed 1 base at V and 2 bases at J, with 11 bases between. The CDR3 reads CASSLYGATTDTQYF. CDR3 sequence (DNA): TGTGCCAGCAGCTTGTACGGGGCAACCACAGATACGCAGTATTTT.

The V gene is TRBV19, the J gene TRBJ2-7; D remains unclear. In germline, CDR1 is LNHDA, CDR2 SQIVND (reference sequence). The CDR3 loop spans 14 amino acids. V shed 5 bases and J shed 2 bases, with 13 bases lying between them. CDR3 protein: CASSPSLDTYEQYF. In DNA form, the CDR3 reads TGTGCCAGTAGTCCCTCCCTTGATACCTACGAGCAGTACTTC.

This clone was picked up one time. This chain's CDR3 is CASRPQTGGDSPLHF. The CDR3 nucleotides are TGTGCCAGCAGACCTCAGACAGGGGGCGACTCACCCCTCCACTTT. J is TRBJ1-6 and V is TRBV5-4; 10 positions agree with TRBD1. With V trimmed by 5 bases and J by 10 bases, 9 bases remained unmatched. CDR1 and CDR2 from the germline V gene are SGHNT and YYREEE (reference sequence). The CDR3 has 15 amino acids.

The J gene is TRBJ2-7, the V gene TRBV2, with no clear D. Trimming took off 10 bases at V and 5 bases at J, with 15 bases between the two ends. Germline V gene lookup returns CDR1 SNHLY and CDR2 FYNNEI. The CDR3 length is 12 residues. Here the CDR3 reads CATTVYPNEQYF. CDR3 sequence (DNA): TGTGCCACCACCGTTTATCCCAACGAGCAGTACTTC.

This clone was seen only a few times. CDR3 DNA: TGTGCCAGCAGCTTGGACAGGGGAGGTGAGCAGTTCTTC. Translating gives CASSLDRGGEQFF. The genes are TRBV5-6 and TRBJ2-1; maybe TRBD1 (7 bases). V was shortened by 0 bases and J by 9 bases, with 10 bases between the two germline ends. CDR1 SGHDT and CDR2 YYEEEE come from the germline V gene. The CDR3 consists of 13 residues.

This clone was seen a single time. The chain links TRBV5-8 to TRBJ1-1, with unresolved D. CDR1 is SGHTS, CDR2 YDEGEE, per germline. Trimming removed 0 bases from V and 4 bases from J, with 7 bases in between. The CDR3 sequence is 13 residues long. CDR3 sequence: CASSLVRVTEAFF. Written as DNA, the CDR3 is TGTGCCAGCAGCTTGGTTAGGGTCACTGAAGCTTTCTTT.

The rearrangement joins TRBV5-1 to TRBJ2-7, with TRBD2 matching over 7 bases. Germline V gene sequence: CDR1 SGHRS, CDR2 YFSETQ. This CDR3 is built from 16 residues. The V segment lost 0 bases and the J segment 0 bases; nucleotides outside the gene matches: 6. The DNA for the CDR3 is TGCGCCAGCAGCTTGGCCCCAGCGGGGAGCTCCTACGAGCAGTACTTC. This gives the protein CASSLAPAGSSYEQYF.

V is TRBV7-2 and J is TRBJ1-3, with unresolved D. The germline V gene has CDR1 SGHTA and CDR2 FQGNSA. Trimming left V 4 bases short and J 1 base short, with 14 bases between. The CDR3 has 16 amino acids. As DNA, the CDR3 is TGTGCCAGCAGCTCGAACCGGAGGCTTTCTGGAAACACCATATATTTT. Its translation is CASSSNRRLSGNTIYF. Together with reference TRBV7-2 and TRBJ1-3, the CDR3 gives the full variable domain: GAGVSQSPSNKVTEKGKDVELRCDPISGHTALYWYRQSLGQGLEFLIYFQGNSAPDKSGLPSDRFSAERTGGSVSTLTIQRTQQEDSAVYLCASSSNRRLSGNTIYFGEGSWLTVV.

The V and J genes are TRBV7-2 and TRBJ1-6, with 7 bases fitting TRBD1. There are 17 residues in the CDR3. Per germline, CDR1 SGHTA and CDR2 FQGNSA. With V trimmed by 4 bases and J by 7 bases, 13 bases remained unmatched. The CDR3 is CASSSRQGEVWNSPLHF. The CDR3 DNA reads TGTGCCAGCAGCTCTCGACAGGGAGAGGTGTGGAATTCACCCCTCCACTTT.

V usage is TRBV7-8 and J usage is TRBJ1-2; 7 positions match TRBD1. Germline CDR1 SGHVS, CDR2 FQNEAQ. The V segment lost 5 bases and the J segment 4 bases; nucleotides outside the gene matches: 16. The CDR3 totals 17 residues. The CDR3 loop reads CASSLGTARDESYGYTF. CDR3 nucleotide sequence: TGTGCCAGCAGCCTTGGGACAGCCCGAGATGAAAGCTATGGCTACACCTTC.

In its sample, this clone was seen once. The gene calls are TRBV10-3 and TRBJ2-1, with TRBD2 identical over 8 bases. Germline V CDR1 and CDR2: ENHRY, SYGVKD. The V gene end was trimmed by 2 bases and the J gene end by 4 bases; junction bases not matched to a gene: 7. This CDR3 spans 16 amino acids. The CDR3 spells CAISELSGSWYNEQFF. The CDR3 DNA follows: TGTGCCATCAGTGAGCTCAGCGGGAGTTGGTACAATGAGCAGTTCTTC.